This note documents a single T cell receptor (beta chain) sequence. As yet, its antigen is unknown. These data originate in a study of chemoradiotherapy in HPV16-positive cancers. Study results and caveats: Non-HPV-specific T cells did not expand in tumors during treatment, whereas candidate HPV-specific clones and E7-related motifs did. HPV-responsive T-cell expansion during chemoradiotherapy was linked to improved recurrence-free survival in HPV16-positive patients.

Trimming cost V 1 base and J 3 bases, with 11 bases left between them. CDR3 size: 15 residues. Germline V lookup: CDR1 SGDLS, CDR2 YYNGEE. TCRdb's table, derived via immunoSEQ multiplex PCR, lists solely in-frame clones and lacks some. The sample has 8,300 or so clones; less than 75% are singletons. The material sequenced was tumor tissue, taken from a patient who underwent chemoradiotherapy. This chain joins TRBV9 and TRBJ1-5; D unclear. This receptor was identified in a human donor with HPV-associated anogenital cancer. CDR3 loop: CASSVSDQSNQPQHF. CDR3 sequence (DNA): TGTGCCAGCAGCGTATCCGATCAATCCAATCAGCCCCAGCATTTT.